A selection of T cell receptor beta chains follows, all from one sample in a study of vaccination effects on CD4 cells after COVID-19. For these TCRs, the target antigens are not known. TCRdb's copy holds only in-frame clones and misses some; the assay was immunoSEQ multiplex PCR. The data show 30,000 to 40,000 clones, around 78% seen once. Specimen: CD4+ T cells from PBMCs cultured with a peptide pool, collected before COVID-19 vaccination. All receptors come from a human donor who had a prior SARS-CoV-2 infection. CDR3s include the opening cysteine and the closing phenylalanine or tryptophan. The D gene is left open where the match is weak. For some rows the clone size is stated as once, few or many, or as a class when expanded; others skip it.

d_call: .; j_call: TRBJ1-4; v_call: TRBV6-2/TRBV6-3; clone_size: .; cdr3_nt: TGTGCCAGCAGCCACCGGGACCTCGGTGAAAAACTGTTTTTT; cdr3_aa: CASSHRDLGEKLFF
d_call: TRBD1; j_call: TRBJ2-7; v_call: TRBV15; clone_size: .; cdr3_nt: TGTGCCACCAGCAGAGGGCCGGGACAGACCTTCCTGGAGCAGTACTTC; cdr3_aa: CATSRGPGQTFLEQYF
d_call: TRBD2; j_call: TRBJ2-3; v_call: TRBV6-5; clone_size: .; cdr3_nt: TGTGCCAGCAGCCCCGGACTAGCGGTCACAGATACGCAGTATTTT; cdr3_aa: CASSPGLAVTDTQYF
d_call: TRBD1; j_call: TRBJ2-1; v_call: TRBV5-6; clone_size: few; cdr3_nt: TGTGCCAGCAGCCGGACAGGGGCCAACCTGTACAATGAGCAGTTCTTC; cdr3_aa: CASSRTGANLYNEQFF
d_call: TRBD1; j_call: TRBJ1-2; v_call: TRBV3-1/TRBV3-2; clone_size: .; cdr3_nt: TGTGCCAGCAGCCCCACAGGGGGCGACGGCTACACCTTC; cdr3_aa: CASSPTGGDGYTF
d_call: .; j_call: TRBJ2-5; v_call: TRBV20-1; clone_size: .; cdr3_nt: TGCAGTCCCCTAGTGGCGGAGACCCAGTACTTC; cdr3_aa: CSPLVAETQYF
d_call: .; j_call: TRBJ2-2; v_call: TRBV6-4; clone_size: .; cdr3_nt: TGTGCCAGCAGTGTGGCGCTCCTCACCGGGGAGCTGTTTTTT; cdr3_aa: CASSVALLTGELFF
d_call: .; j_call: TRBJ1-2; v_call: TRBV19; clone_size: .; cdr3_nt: TGTGCCAGTAGTATAAGCGTAGGTGCCAACTATGGCTACACCTTC; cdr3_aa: CASSISVGANYGYTF
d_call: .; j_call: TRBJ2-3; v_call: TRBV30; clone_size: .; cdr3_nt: TGTGCCTGGAGTGTAAGCAGGGGAGCAGATACGCAGTATTTT; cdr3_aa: CAWSVSRGADTQYF
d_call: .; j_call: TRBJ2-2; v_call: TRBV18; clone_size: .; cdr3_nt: TGTGCCAGCTCACCACGCACCGGGGAGCTGTTTTTT; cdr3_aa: CASSPRTGELFF
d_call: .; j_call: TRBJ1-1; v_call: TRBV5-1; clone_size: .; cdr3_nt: TGCGCCAGCAGCTTGCAGGACTCGAACACTGAAGCTTTCTTT; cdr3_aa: CASSLQDSNTEAFF
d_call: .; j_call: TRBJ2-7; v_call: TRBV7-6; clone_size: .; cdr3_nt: TGTGCCAGCAGCTTAGCGGTGTTCGGCGGGGCGAGCTCCTACGAGCAGTACTTC; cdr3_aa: CASSLAVFGGASSYEQYF
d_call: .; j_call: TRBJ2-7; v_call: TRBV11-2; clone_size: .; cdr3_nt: TGTGCCAGCAGCCCCGGGACCGGGAACTACGAGCAGTACTTC; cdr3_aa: CASSPGTGNYEQYF